These T cell receptor beta chains were read from a single sample in a study of blood T cell repertoires in COVID-19. The repertoire was sequenced with immunoSEQ multiplex PCR; TCRdb's copy has only in-frame clones and lacks some. The table shows 20,000 to 25,000 clones, with about 73% occurring only once. Specimen: peripheral blood. The receptors shown here come from a human donor in a cohort sampled during active or convalescent COVID-19. The CDR3 runs from the conserved cysteine through the conserved F or W. Fields, in order: D gene, clone size, J gene, V gene, CDR3 DNA, CDR3 protein. A D gene is named only where the DNA matches it firmly. Some rows mark clone size as missing; the rest say once, few, many or name a class of expanded clone.

D: -
size: once
J: TRBJ1-5
V: TRBV19
DNA: TGTGCCAGTAGTAAAGAAGGACTGAGCAATCAGCCCCAGCATTTT
CDR3: CASSKEGLSNQPQHF

D: TRBD2
size: few
J: TRBJ2-5
V: TRBV3-1/TRBV3-2
DNA: TGTGCCAGCAGCCAGGGGAGGGCCCAGTACTTC
CDR3: CASSQGRAQYF

D: TRBD1
size: -
J: TRBJ1-6
V: TRBV2
DNA: TGTGCCAGCAGTTCACCTGGGACAGGGGGTCCGCCCCTCCACTTT
CDR3: CASSSPGTGGPPLHF

D: TRBD2
size: once
J: TRBJ2-1
V: TRBV29-1
DNA: TGCAGCGTTGCCGGGAGGGTCGGGAATGAGCAGTTCTTC
CDR3: CSVAGRVGNEQFF

D: TRBD2
size: -
J: TRBJ2-1
V: TRBV11-3
DNA: TGTGCCAGCAGCATAGGACTAGCGGGAGGGCCAGGGTCCAATGAGCAGTTCTTC
CDR3: CASSIGLAGGPGSNEQFF

D: -
size: once
J: TRBJ2-7
V: TRBV5-5
DNA: TGTGCCAGCAGCTTGGGGGACACCAGCTCCTACGAGCAGTACTTC
CDR3: CASSLGDTSSYEQYF

D: -
size: -
J: TRBJ1-6
V: TRBV5-5
DNA: TGTGCCAGCAGGCCGGGACAAAATAATTCACCCCTCCACTTT
CDR3: CASRPGQNNSPLHF

D: -
size: -
J: TRBJ2-1
V: TRBV11-3
DNA: TGTGCCAGCAGCTTAGGGCAGGGAAGGGGCAATGAGCAGTTCTTC
CDR3: CASSLGQGRGNEQFF

D: -
size: medium-sized
J: TRBJ1-2
V: TRBV30
DNA: TGTGCCTGGAGAATAACCGGACAGACCTATGGCTACACCTTC
CDR3: CAWRITGQTYGYTF

D: TRBD2
size: -
J: TRBJ2-1
V: TRBV19
DNA: TGTGCCAGTAGTACGTTCGGGACTAGCGCTTACAATGAGCAGTTCTTC
CDR3: CASSTFGTSAYNEQFF

D: TRBD1
size: -
J: TRBJ1-5
V: TRBV24-1
DNA: TGTGCCACCAGCGACAGGGATGTAAGGTCCCAGCATTTT
CDR3: CATSDRDVRSQHF

D: -
size: -
J: TRBJ2-1
V: TRBV5-1
DNA: TGCGCCAGCAGCTTGGACGGGGGGCCCTACAATGAGCAGTTCTTC
CDR3: CASSLDGGPYNEQFF

D: -
size: -
J: TRBJ2-1
V: TRBV9
DNA: TGTGCCAGCAGGGCCGCAGGGCAACCTTCTAATGAGCAGTTCTTC
CDR3: CASRAAGQPSNEQFF

D: -
size: once
J: TRBJ2-4
V: TRBV12-3/TRBV12-4
DNA: TGTGCCAGCTCCTTAAGGCTAGCAGACATTCAGTACTTC
CDR3: CASSLRLADIQYF

D: -
size: -
J: TRBJ2-3
V: TRBV5-1
DNA: TGCGCCAGCAGGGGTGGCGGAGATACGCAGTATTTT
CDR3: CASRGGGDTQYF